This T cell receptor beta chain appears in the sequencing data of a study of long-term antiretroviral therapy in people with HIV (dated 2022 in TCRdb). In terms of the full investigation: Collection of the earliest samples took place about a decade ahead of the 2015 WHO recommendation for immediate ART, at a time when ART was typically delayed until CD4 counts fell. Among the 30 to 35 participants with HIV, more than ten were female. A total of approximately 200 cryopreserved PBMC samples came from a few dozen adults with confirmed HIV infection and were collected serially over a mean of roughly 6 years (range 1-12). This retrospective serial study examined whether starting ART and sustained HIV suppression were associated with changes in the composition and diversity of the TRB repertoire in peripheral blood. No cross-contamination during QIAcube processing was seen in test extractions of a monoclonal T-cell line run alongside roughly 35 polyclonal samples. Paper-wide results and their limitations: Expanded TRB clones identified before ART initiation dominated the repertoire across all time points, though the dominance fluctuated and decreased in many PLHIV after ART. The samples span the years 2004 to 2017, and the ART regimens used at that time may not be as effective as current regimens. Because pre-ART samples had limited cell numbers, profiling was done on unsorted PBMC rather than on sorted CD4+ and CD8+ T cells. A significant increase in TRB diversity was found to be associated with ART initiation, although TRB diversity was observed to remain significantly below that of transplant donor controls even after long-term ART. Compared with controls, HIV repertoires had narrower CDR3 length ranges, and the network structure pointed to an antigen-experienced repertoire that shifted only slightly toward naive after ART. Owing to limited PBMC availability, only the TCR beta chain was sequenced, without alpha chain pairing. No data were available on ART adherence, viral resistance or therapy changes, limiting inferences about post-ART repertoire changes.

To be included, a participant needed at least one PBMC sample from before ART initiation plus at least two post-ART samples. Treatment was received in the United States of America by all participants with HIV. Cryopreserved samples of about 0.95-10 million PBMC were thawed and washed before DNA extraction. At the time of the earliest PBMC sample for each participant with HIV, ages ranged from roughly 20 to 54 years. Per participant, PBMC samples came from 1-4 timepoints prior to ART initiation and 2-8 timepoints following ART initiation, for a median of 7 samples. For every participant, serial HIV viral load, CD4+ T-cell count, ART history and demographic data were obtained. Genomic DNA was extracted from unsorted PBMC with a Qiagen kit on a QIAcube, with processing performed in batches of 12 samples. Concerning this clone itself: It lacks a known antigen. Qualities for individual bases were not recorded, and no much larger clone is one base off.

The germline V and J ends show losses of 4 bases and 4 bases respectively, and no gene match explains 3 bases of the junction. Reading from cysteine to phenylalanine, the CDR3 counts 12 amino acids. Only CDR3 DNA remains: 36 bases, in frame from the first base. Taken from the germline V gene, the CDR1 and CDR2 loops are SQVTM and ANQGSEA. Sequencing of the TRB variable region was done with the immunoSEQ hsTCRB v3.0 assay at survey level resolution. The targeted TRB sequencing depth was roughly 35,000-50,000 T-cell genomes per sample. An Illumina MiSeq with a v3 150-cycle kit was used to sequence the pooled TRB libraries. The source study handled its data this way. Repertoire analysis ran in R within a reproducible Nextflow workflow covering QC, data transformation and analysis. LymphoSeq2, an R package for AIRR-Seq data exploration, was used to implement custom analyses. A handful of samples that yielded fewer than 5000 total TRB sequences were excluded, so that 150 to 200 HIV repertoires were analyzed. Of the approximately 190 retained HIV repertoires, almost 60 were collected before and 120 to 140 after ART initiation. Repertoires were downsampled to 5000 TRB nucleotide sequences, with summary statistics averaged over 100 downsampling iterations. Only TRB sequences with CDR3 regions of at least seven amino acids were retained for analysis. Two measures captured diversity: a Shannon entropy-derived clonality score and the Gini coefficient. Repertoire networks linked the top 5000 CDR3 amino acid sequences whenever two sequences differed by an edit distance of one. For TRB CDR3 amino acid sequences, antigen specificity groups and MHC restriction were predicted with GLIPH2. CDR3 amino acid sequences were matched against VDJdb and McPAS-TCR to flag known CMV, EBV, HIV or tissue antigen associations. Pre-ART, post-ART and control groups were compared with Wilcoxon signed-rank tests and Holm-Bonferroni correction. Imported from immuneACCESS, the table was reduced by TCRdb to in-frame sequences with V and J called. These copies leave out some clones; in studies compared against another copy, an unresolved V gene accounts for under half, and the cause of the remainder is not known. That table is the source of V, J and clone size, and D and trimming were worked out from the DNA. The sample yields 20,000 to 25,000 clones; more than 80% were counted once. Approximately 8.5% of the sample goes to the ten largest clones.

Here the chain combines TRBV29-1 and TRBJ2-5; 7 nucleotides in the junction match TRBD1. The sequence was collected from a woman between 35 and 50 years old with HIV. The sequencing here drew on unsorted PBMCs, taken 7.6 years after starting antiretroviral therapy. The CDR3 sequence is CSVGQGPETQYF. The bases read TGCAGCGTTGGACAGGGCCCAGAGACCCAGTACTTC. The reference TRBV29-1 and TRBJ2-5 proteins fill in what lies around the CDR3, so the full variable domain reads SAVISQKPSRDICQRGTSLTIQCQVDSQVTMMFWYRQQPGQSLTLIATANQGSEATYESGFVIDKFPISRPNLTFSTLTVSNMSPEDSSIYLCSVGQGPETQYFGPGTRLLVL.